This T cell receptor (beta chain) originates from a study of blood T cell repertoires in COVID-19. Across the study: COVID-19 samples from acute and convalescent phases originated in the United States, Italy and Spain. Sample material is recorded as cDNA or gDNA derived from T cells, B-cell-depleted T cells, or PBMCs.

Germline V gene data show CDR1 as MGHRA and CDR2 as YSYEKL. The CDR3 consists of 14 residues. The V and J ends lost 4 bases and 8 bases, in that order; junction bases with no gene match: 3. In the source study's methods: Cell counts per sample came from amplifying reference gene primers. TCRdb keeps only in-frame clones here, not all; method: immunoSEQ multiplex PCR. V and J calls and clone size follow that table, whereas D and trimming were derived from the DNA. The data hold over 200,000 clones, with around 86% observed a single time. This chain uses TRBV4-1 with TRBJ1-4; 11 nucleotides match TRBD1. The receptor was derived from a human donor in a cohort sampled during active COVID-19. Input material: peripheral blood. Here the CDR3 reads CASSPRDRGEKLFF. The CDR3 bases are TGCGCCAGCAGCCCCCGGGACAGGGGGGAAAAACTGTTTTTT.